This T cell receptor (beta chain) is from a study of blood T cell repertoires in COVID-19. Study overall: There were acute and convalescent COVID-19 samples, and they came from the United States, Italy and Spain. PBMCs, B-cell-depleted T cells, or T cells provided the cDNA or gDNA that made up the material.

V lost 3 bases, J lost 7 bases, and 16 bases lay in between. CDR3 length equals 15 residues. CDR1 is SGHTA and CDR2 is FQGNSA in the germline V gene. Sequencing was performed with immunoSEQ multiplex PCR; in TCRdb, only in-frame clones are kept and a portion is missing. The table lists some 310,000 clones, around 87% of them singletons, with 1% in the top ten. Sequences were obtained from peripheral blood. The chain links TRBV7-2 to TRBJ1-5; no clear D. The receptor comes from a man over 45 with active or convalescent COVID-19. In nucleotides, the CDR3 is TGTGCCAGCAGCTTGGACCGGGCCCCGGGGCAGCCCCAGCATTTT. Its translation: CASSLDRAPGQPQHF.